Presented here are 17 T cell receptor beta chains from one specimen sequenced in a study of T-cell reconstitution after alpha-beta-depleted transplantation in children. Unique molecular identifiers were incorporated into the prepared TCRbeta library. TCRdb called the PCR reads again in MiXCR, with one record for every CDR3 protein. The sample has approximately 500,000 distinct CDR3 sequences; 25% to 30% are singletons. Sequenced here: PBMCs, sampled before TCRalphabeta/CD19-depleted stem cell transplant. These TCRs come from a boy younger than two with Wiskott-Aldrich syndrome, due to receive a stem cell transplant.

This chain links TRBV10-3 with TRBJ2-3; 13 bases are shared with TRBD2. The CDR3 length is 16 residues. CDR1 is ENHRY and CDR2 is SYGVKD in the germline V gene. J was trimmed by 10 bases and V by 2 bases; bases with no gene match: 9. CDR3 DNA: TGTGCCATCAGTGAGGCGTCGGCGGGACTAGCGGGATCGCAGTATTTT. Amino acid sequence: CAISEASAGLAGSQYF.

The J gene is TRBJ2-1, the V gene TRBV5-1; D not certain. The length of the CDR3 is 13 residues. Trimming took off 4 bases at V and 6 bases at J, with 11 bases between the two ends. Looked up from germline, CDR1 is SGHRS and CDR2 is YFSETQ. This CDR3 is CASSVGKLNEQFF. CDR3 DNA sequence: TGCGCCAGCAGCGTCGGTAAACTCAATGAGCAGTTCTTC. Complete variable domain (other parts from reference TRBV5-1 and TRBJ2-1): KAGVTQTPRYLIKTRGQQVTLSCSPISGHRSVSWYQQTPGQGLQFLFEYFSETQRNKGNFPGRFSGRQFSNSRSEMNVSTLELGDSALYLCASSVGKLNEQFFGPGTRLTVL.

The chain couples TRBV5-1 to TRBJ2-2, with 8 bases lining up with TRBD1. CDR3 length: 14 amino acids. V lost 0 bases, J lost 14 bases, and 9 bases stayed unmatched. The germline V gene has CDR1 SGHRS and CDR2 YFSETQ. The DNA of the CDR3 is TGCGCCAGCAGCTTGGAACTACGACAGGGGTTACTGTTTTTT. Amino acids: CASSLELRQGLLFF.

The CDR3 loop reads CASSSVVAGPQFF. The CDR3 bases are TGTGCCAGCAGTTCAGTCGTAGCGGGACCGCAGTTCTTC. The V gene is TRBV27, the J gene TRBJ2-1; 8 bases agree with TRBD2. The CDR3 totals 13 residues. Germline V gene sequence: CDR1 MNHEY, CDR2 SMNVEV (reference sequence). The V segment lost 4 bases and the J segment 12 bases; nucleotides outside the gene matches: 8.

This clonotype was seen a few times. This chain links TRBV5-1 with TRBJ2-1, with TRBD2 identical over 7 bases. Germline V gives CDR1 SGHRS, CDR2 YFSETQ. The CDR3 loop spans 15 amino acids. V was pared by 1 base and J by 3 bases, with 4 bases of the junction left unmatched. The CDR3 nucleotides are TGCGCCAGCAGCTTGCGGGAGGCCCTCTACAATGAGCAGTTCTTC. Translated: CASSLREALYNEQFF. Supplemented by reference TRBV5-1 and TRBJ2-1, the full variable domain reads KAGVTQTPRYLIKTRGQQVTLSCSPISGHRSVSWYQQTPGQGLQFLFEYFSETQRNKGNFPGRFSGRQFSNSRSEMNVSTLELGDSALYLCASSLREALYNEQFFGPGTRLTVL.

This clonotype was counted a few times. The gene calls are TRBV20-1 and TRBJ2-1, with a tentative D call TRBD2 (6 bases). Germline V CDR1 and CDR2: DFQATT, SNEGSKA (reference sequence). There are 12 residues in the CDR3. V lost 5 bases to trimming and J lost 10 bases, with 15 bases between them. For the CDR3, the DNA is TGCAGTGCTTGGGGGGTGGGCGAGGAGCAGTTCTTC. It encodes CSAWGVGEEQFF.

The chain carries TRBV5-1 and TRBJ2-3, with TRBD2 matching 7 bases. Per germline, CDR1 SGHRS and CDR2 YFSETQ. CDR3 length equals 15 residues. With 7 bases clipped from V and 0 bases from J, the junction kept 8 bases outside the gene matches. The CDR3 coding sequence is TGCGCCAGCGGGCCTCTAGCGGATAGCACAGATACGCAGTATTTT. It codes for CASGPLADSTDTQYF.

The chain employs TRBV10-3 and TRBJ2-2; D gene uncertain. Germline V gene lookup returns CDR1 ENHRY and CDR2 SYGVKD. Trimming cost V 0 bases and J 7 bases, with 9 bases left between them. The CDR3 is 14 amino acids. CDR3 bases: TGTGCCATCAGTGAGTCGGTAGTTATCGGGGAGCTGTTTTTT. Translating gives CAISESVVIGELFF.

Note on this clonotype: One junction end disagrees with the germline gene, perhaps due to a read error. This CDR3 reads CASRGQLNTEAFF. The CDR3 DNA reads TGTGCCAGCAGGGGACAGCTGAACACTGAAGCTTTCTTT. The rearrangement joins TRBV5-1 to TRBJ1-1; 7 nucleotides match TRBD1. The CDR3 length is 13 residues. Germline loops: CDR1 SGHRS, CDR2 YFSETQ.

V is TRBV5-1 and J is TRBJ1-2, with a possible D match to TRBD1 (6 bases). The CDR3 loop spans 20 amino acids. Germline V CDR1 and CDR2: SGHRS, YFSETQ. V lost 3 bases and J lost 2, with 29 bases in between. DNA for the CDR3: TGCGCCAGCAGCTCCCGTGGCGTACAGGGCCTAACCAACTCAAACTATGGCTACACCTTC. Protein product: CASSSRGVQGLTNSNYGYTF.

The chain carries TRBV20-1 and TRBJ1-1, with 8 bases matching TRBD1. CDR3 length: 15 residues. The germline V gene has CDR1 DFQATT and CDR2 SNEGSKA (reference sequence). J lost 0 bases, V lost 2 bases, and 5 bases had no gene match. CDR3 protein: CSARRTGRMNTEAFF. In nucleotides, the CDR3 is TGCAGTGCTAGAAGGACAGGGAGAATGAACACTGAAGCTTTCTTT.

The chain employs TRBV10-3 and TRBJ2-1; D is perhaps TRBD1 or TRBD2 (5 bases each). Germline V gene data show CDR1 as ENHRY and CDR2 as SYGVKD. Trimming cost V 6 bases and J 4 bases, with 13 bases left between them. This CDR3 is built from 14 residues. The CDR3 DNA reads as TGTGCCATCAGCTCGGGACCGATGTACAATGAGCAGTTCTTC. Its translation is CAISSGPMYNEQFF.

The V call is TRBV7-3, the J call TRBJ2-2, with 7 bases aligning to TRBD2. The V segment lost 5 bases and the J segment 5 bases; nucleotides outside the gene matches: 8. Germline V gives CDR1 SGHTA, CDR2 FQGTGA. The CDR3 extends over 15 amino acids. CDR3 in amino acids: CASSPNRLATGELFF. The CDR3, as DNA: TGTGCCAGCAGCCCTAACCGACTAGCTACCGGGGAGCTGTTTTTT.

This clonotype has just a few counts. The chain has TRBV12-3 or TRBV12-4 and TRBJ1-3; D not resolved. The CDR3 contains 16 residues. V was trimmed by 4 bases and J by 0 bases, leaving 13 bases between them. Here the CDR3 reads CASSSRITSSGNTIYF. The DNA of the CDR3 is TGTGCCAGCAGTTCCCGGATAACTAGCTCTGGAAACACCATATATTTT.

The genes are TRBV5-5 and TRBJ2-7; possibly TRBD1 or TRBD2 for D (5 bases each). The germline V gene has CDR1 SGHKS and CDR2 YYEKEE (reference sequence). V was pared by 5 bases and J by 4 bases, with 13 bases between. The CDR3 length is 13 residues. CDR3 loop: CASRVGARYEQYF. The CDR3 region has the DNA TGTGCCAGCAGAGTCGGGGCTCGGTACGAGCAGTACTTC. The full variable domain, in which reference TRBV5-5 and TRBJ2-7 provide the parts outside the CDR3, is DAGVTQSPTHLIKTRGQQVTLRCSPISGHKSVSWYQQVLGQGPQFIFQYYEKEERGRGNFPDRFSARQFPNYSSELNVNALLLGDSALYLCASRVGARYEQYFGPGTRLTVT.

V usage is TRBV20-1 and J usage is TRBJ2-1; D not certain. The V end was cut by 7 bases, the J end by 7 bases, with 14 bases between. CDR1 is DFQATT and CDR2 is SNEGSKA in the germline V gene (reference sequence). The CDR3 is made up of 12 amino acids. CDR3 nucleotide sequence: TGCAGTGGCAAGGTCCCCGTGAATGAGCAGTTCTTC. Amino acids: CSGKVPVNEQFF.

This clonotype was observed a few times. This chain connects TRBV4-1 to TRBJ1-4, with D maybe TRBD1 (6 bases). This CDR3 has 18 residues. V lost 0 bases and J lost 7, with 21 bases in between. CDR1 MGHRA and CDR2 YSYEKL come from the germline V gene. The CDR3 DNA is TGCGCCAGCAGCCAAGATCGTAAGGGGGGGCGCCCCAGTGAAAAACTGTTTTTT. This codes for CASSQDRKGGRPSEKLFF.